The present T cell receptor (beta chain) was sequenced within a study of T cells in Graves' hyperthyroidism and ophthalmopathy (dated by TCRdb to the late 2010s). About the full investigation: Peripheral blood was sampled at the time of initial diagnosis, prior to any treatment. For training and testing, the 80 to 100 patients in the discovery cohort were randomly divided in a 7:3 ratio. According to the paper, TCR Vbeta CDR3 sequencing was carried out on 120 to 150 peripheral blood samples, which came from 40 to 45 ophthalmopathy, 80 or so hyperthyroidism and roughly 17 progressor patients. Following sampling, methimazole starting at 30 mg daily was given to hyperthyroidism patients, and high-dose intravenous methylprednisolone was given to ophthalmopathy patients. Prospective prediction of ophthalmopathy was tested in an independent validation cohort consisting of 18 hyperthyroidism patients and around 16 patients who later progressed to ophthalmopathy. TCR V-J signatures able to tell the groups apart were searched for in a discovery cohort of 100 patients, of whom 43 had Graves' ophthalmopathy and roughly 58 had stable Graves' hyperthyroidism. In addition, the study compared T-cell repertoires in thyroid tissue and in blood from roughly 6 Graves' hyperthyroidism patients. The paper's findings and limits, for the study overall: In validation, the model predicted progression to ophthalmopathy a median of about 6.5 months before onset, with around 70% sensitivity and just under 75% specificity. A model built on a 13 V-J signature distinguished ophthalmopathy from stable hyperthyroidism, reaching roughly 88% sensitivity and 81.08% specificity in cross-validation and 80%/75% in testing. Most expanded thyroid clonotypes (frequency above 0.001) were also detected in blood, suggesting blood repertoires may reflect thyroid immune responses. No statistical method was used to set the sample size in advance, and investigators knew the group allocation.

Including cysteine and phenylalanine, the CDR3 has 13 amino acids. Solely the CDR3 DNA is kept, with 39 bases framed from the first base. Trimmed from V: 5 bases; trimmed from J: 5 bases; junction bases lacking a gene match: 7. CDR1 and CDR2, looked up from the germline V gene (reference sequence), are DFQATT and SNEGSKA. This clonotype has at least ten counts. Its binding antigen is unknown. Base qualities are missing; no much larger clone stands one base away. TCR beta CDR3 regions were amplified from RNA transcripts. A first-round RT-PCR of the TCR CDR3 used the HTBI primer set with the Qiagen OneStep RT-PCR kit. Libraries were constructed in a second round of multiplex PCR, after which size selection and purification were carried out. Sequencing of the libraries was done on an Illumina HiSeq2000 using paired-end 100 bp reads. The source study handled its data this way. SOAPnuke was used to process the raw data, removing reads that contained adapters or uncalled bases, had a mean Phred below 15, or lacked an exact match to the constant primer or identifier. High-quality paired reads were merged with COPE v1.2.5, and unique nucleotide sequences were defined as clonotypes. MiTCR v1.1 was used to align clonotypes to the IMGT TRBV, TRBD and TRBJ reference segments. Analysis was restricted to V-J combinations with a frequency above 0.0001, which covered 99% to 99.2% of repertoires. A TCS score was defined as the ratio of F50 (clonal expansion) to E x V (chaos), with BLOSUM62-based TCRdist applied between CDR3 peptides within each V-J. Welch's t-statistics and random forest reduced 500 to 650 V-J features to around 14, which were used in a naive Bayes classifier (R e1071). The public sequencing data were trimmed at Q25 with fastp and processed into clonotypes with MiXCR by TCRdb, which kept only in-frame beta chains. Under each unique CDR3 protein, matching rows form one entry showing the most common genes and DNA. The V and J calls come from TCRdb's annotation, not from the publication. In this sample the table shows more than 450,000 distinct CDR3 sequences, 15% to 20% of which occur a single time. The top ten constitute about half of the sample.

Ophthalmopathy patients had moderately to severely active disease, Clinical Activity Score of at least 3, NOSPECS grade of at least 4, and duration under 3 months. The study excluded patients with uncontrolled infections, other autoimmune diseases, pregnancy or lactation. Diagnoses were based on clinical symptoms, serum thyroxine and TRAb, thyroid ultrasound and orbital computed tomography. PBMCs were separated from 8 to 10 ml of fresh peripheral blood using Ficoll-Paque density gradient centrifugation. Total RNA was extracted using Trizol reagent, and RNA quality was assessed on an Agilent 2100 Bioanalyzer.

Rearrangement joined TRBV20-1 to TRBJ1-1, and 8 bases in between align with TRBD1. The origin of this receptor is a man aged 40-55 years with Graves' ophthalmopathy. Material: blood. The CDR3 here reads CSAPGQGRTEAFF. The nucleotides read TGCAGTGCTCCTGGACAGGGAAGAACTGAAGCTTTCTTT.